This T cell receptor beta chain was found in a study of blood T cell repertoires in COVID-19. The wider study: The samples span acute and convalescent COVID-19 from the United States, Italy and Spain.

Trimming cost V 5 bases and J 2 bases; bases outside gene matches: 8. CDR1 ENHRY and CDR2 SYGVKD come from the germline V gene. The CDR3 extends over 17 amino acids. The assay was immunoSEQ multiplex PCR, and TCRdb's table has in-frame clones only and misses some. The data hold 150,000 to 200,000 clones, with almost 85% observed a single time. The receptor was isolated from a human donor with acute or convalescent COVID-19. The donor label of this sample is uncertain. The rearrangement links TRBV10-3 to TRBJ2-4; 11 nucleotides line up with TRBD1. Sequenced sample: peripheral blood. The CDR3 reads CAISRRGQGETKNIQYF. DNA of the CDR3: TGTGCCATCAGTAGGCGGGGACAGGGGGAGACCAAAAACATTCAGTACTTC.